The 12 T cell receptor beta chains in this list originate from one sample, sequenced in a study of blood T cells in healthy people across ages. With a J-beta primer mix and a sample-barcoded 5' primer, a second PCR ran about 6 to 11 cycles. TCRdb ran MiXCR on the 5' RACE reads and lists one entry per CDR3 protein. The data contain about 1,400,000 distinct CDR3 sequences, roughly 40% of them singletons. Source material: blood. These receptors came from a woman younger than 35 in good health.

V gene TRBV29-1 combines with J gene TRBJ1-1, with no clear D. CDR1 and CDR2 from the germline V gene are SQVTM and ANQGSEA. Trimming pared 0 bases from V and 6 bases from J, leaving 14 bases between. This CDR3 is 14 amino acids long. CDR3 nucleotide sequence: TGCAGCGTTGAAGATCAGGCTACCCGAGCTGAAGCTTTCTTT. Translating gives CSVEDQATRAEAFF.

V gene TRBV5-1 combines with J gene TRBJ1-1; tentatively, D is TRBD1 (5 bases). The CDR3 covers 16 residues. Trimming took 0 bases from V and 1 from J, leaving 13 bases between them. Germline CDR1 SGHRS, CDR2 YFSETQ. The CDR3, as DNA: TGCGCCAGCAGCTTGGCGGGACTTTCTGCGAACACTGAAGCTTTCTTT. This codes for CASSLAGLSANTEAFF. Full variable domain (missing parts from reference TRBV5-1 and TRBJ1-1): KAGVTQTPRYLIKTRGQQVTLSCSPISGHRSVSWYQQTPGQGLQFLFEYFSETQRNKGNFPGRFSGRQFSNSRSEMNVSTLELGDSALYLCASSLAGLSANTEAFFGQGTRLTVV.

The chain links TRBV7-2 to TRBJ2-5; D might be TRBD1 or TRBD2, each matching 7 bases. Per germline, CDR1 SGHTA and CDR2 FQGNSA. CDR3 length equals 14 residues. Trimming took 1 base from V and 7 from J, leaving 13 bases between them. CDR3 DNA: TGTGCCAGCAGCTTAGGGACCAGGGGGGGGACCCAGTACTTC. Protein sequence: CASSLGTRGGTQYF.

The chain couples TRBV2 to TRBJ2-4, with 7 bases that match TRBD2. The closer fit of TRBJ2-7 to the DNA end suggests the J call may be wrong. Germline V gene lookup returns CDR1 SNHLY and CDR2 FYNNEI. The length of the CDR3 is 13 residues. CDR3 in amino acids: CASSSGVRYEQYF. The CDR3 DNA is TGTGCCAGCAGTAGCGGGGTGCGCTACGAGCAGTACTTC.

This clonotype was counted between two and nine times. The chain combines TRBV5-4 with TRBJ2-1; tentatively, D is TRBD1 (6 bases). CDR1 SGHNT and CDR2 YYREEE come from the germline V gene (reference sequence). This CDR3 is built from 14 residues. Between the trimmed V and J ends, which lost 4 bases and 6 bases, there was a span of 14 bases. The CDR3 coding sequence is TGTGCCAGCAGCACGACAGGCGTATCCAATGAGCAGTTCTTC. Translation gives CASSTTGVSNEQFF.

The rearrangement uses TRBV27 and TRBJ2-7; 12 nucleotides agree with TRBD1. The germline V gene has CDR1 MNHEY and CDR2 SMNVEV (reference sequence). The CDR3 totals 15 residues. V gave up 2 bases and J gave up 10 bases; unmatched junction bases: 9. CDR3 loop: CASSLMGQGAEDQYF. CDR3 nucleotides: TGTGCCAGCAGTTTAATGGGACAGGGGGCGGAGGATCAGTACTTC.

The chain links TRBV12-3 or TRBV12-4 to TRBJ2-5, with TRBD2 matching over 9 bases. The V gene end was trimmed by 1 base and the J gene end by 11 bases; junction bases not matched to a gene: 14. CDR3 length equals 16 residues. Here the CDR3 reads CASSLGLAGPQDEQYF. In DNA, the CDR3 is TGTGCCAGCAGTTTAGGGCTAGCGGGACCCCAGGATGAGCAGTACTTC.

V usage is TRBV20-1 and J usage is TRBJ1-1, with D perhaps TRBD1 (5 bases). The V end was cut by 6 bases, the J end by 4 bases, with 9 bases between. Looked up from germline, CDR1 is DFQATT and CDR2 is SNEGSKA (reference sequence). This CDR3 spans 11 amino acids. CDR3 DNA: TGCAGTGCCGGAGGGGTCACTGAAGCTTTCTTT. This codes for CSAGGVTEAFF.

There are a few counts of this clonotype. This sequence joins TRBV20-1 and TRBJ1-1; possibly TRBD1 for D (6 bases). V was cut by 6 bases and J by 1 base, with 12 bases left in between. The CDR3 runs to 13 residues. CDR1 and CDR2 (germline): DFQATT, SNEGSKA (reference sequence). CDR3 DNA sequence: TGCAGTGCATACCCACAGGGGAACACTGAAGCTTTCTTT. This sequence encodes CSAYPQGNTEAFF.

The CDR3 sequence: CASSLSLGRGEKLFF. The CDR3 DNA reads TGTGCCAGCAGTTTATCCCTGGGGAGAGGGGAAAAACTGTTTTTT. The V call is TRBV12-3 or TRBV12-4, the J call TRBJ1-4; no firm D call. CDR3 length equals 15 residues. Deletions cut 2 bases from V and 8 bases from J, with 15 bases between.

This clonotype appeared a few times. The J gene is TRBJ2-1, the V gene TRBV4-1; 7 bases map to TRBD2. The junction had 8 bases not matched to a gene; V was cut back by 2 bases and J by 4 bases. The CDR3 runs 16 residues. Germline V gives CDR1 MGHRA, CDR2 YSYEKL. This chain's CDR3 is CASSQYGYGGYNEQFF. The CDR3 DNA follows: TGCGCCAGCAGCCAATACGGGTACGGGGGGTACAATGAGCAGTTCTTC.

This chain links TRBV6-6 with TRBJ1-2; 7 bases fit TRBD1. Looked up from germline, CDR1 is MNHNY and CDR2 is SVGAGI (reference sequence). This CDR3 has 13 residues. The V gene end was trimmed by 6 bases and the J gene end by 5 bases; junction bases not matched to a gene: 6. In DNA, the CDR3 is TGTGCCAGCAGGAAGGGGGCGGGGTATGGCTACACCTTC. Protein product: CASRKGAGYGYTF.